The rows below give T cell receptor beta chains drawn from one sample of a study of CD8 T cells in ankylosing spondylitis. MiXCR, run by TCRdb on the 5' RACE reads, gives a single entry per CDR3 protein. The sample lists 180,000 or so distinct CDR3 sequences; roughly 11% were seen once. Specimen: blood, either unsorted or a sorted T cell fraction (not recorded which). These receptors were obtained from a male donor with ankylosing spondylitis or in good health (not recorded which). Each CDR3 is given without its conserved first and last residue. Fields, in order: CDR3 length, J gene, V gene, CDR3 protein.

>9|TRBJ2-1|TRBV20-1
SAVFNNEQF
>14|TRBJ2-3|TRBV3-1
ASSQGPTAYTDTQY
>13|TRBJ1-5|TRBV20-1
SAREGRVSNQPQH
>13|TRBJ1-1|TRBV9
ASSPRGAQNTEAF
>11|TRBJ2-1|TRBV10-2
ASSPPGGHEQF
>10|TRBJ1-2|TRBV28
ASFGTPRGYT
>14|TRBJ2-3|TRBV20-1
SAAQSRATKSDTQY
>14|TRBJ2-7|TRBV12-5
ASAQRGTVDSNEQY
>15|TRBJ1-1|TRBV20-1
SARDLRVGTVYTEAF
>15|TRBJ2-7|TRBV11-2
ASSLVGYGGISYEQY
>13|TRBJ2-7|TRBV3-1
ASRQRDYNSYEQY
>11|TRBJ2-7|TRBV18
ASSSGQSYEQY
>14|TRBJ2-1|TRBV2
ASSEIGTGVGTEQF
>13|TRBJ2-3|TRBV5-5
ASSWGGISTDTQY